This TCR beta chain was profiled in a study of graft-versus-host responses after intestinal transplantation. Whole-study context: Multivisceral, liver-intestinal, or isolated intestinal grafts went to recipients. All recipients got anti-thymocyte globulin induction, then tacrolimus and steroids for approximately 3 years.

Note on this clone: The antigen is unknown.

Using immunoSEQ multiplex PCR, the repertoire was profiled, and TCRdb retains in-frame clones only, with some absent. The sample lists about 43,000 clones, 85% to 95% occurring once. Notes on the study in general: Among circulating GvH clones, peak levels were associated with early post-transplant declines in HvG clones.

This CDR3 spans 13 amino acids. V lost 0 bases to trimming and J lost 3 bases; unmatched junction nucleotides: 0. Germline V gene sequence: CDR1 SQVTM, CDR2 ANQGSEA. This receptor was obtained from a human patient who received an intestinal transplant, so some T cells may come from the graft donor. Material: PBMCs, obtained approximately 360 days after intestinal transplant. V is TRBV29-1 and J is TRBJ2-3, with 7 positions matching TRBD2. This CDR3 reads CSVEEGGTDTQYF. For the CDR3, the DNA is TGCAGCGTTGAAGAGGGAGGGACAGATACGCAGTATTTT.